The clone carrying this T cell receptor beta chain has only a few counts. As yet, its antigen is unknown. Its ends do not fully match the called genes, so a read error is possible. TCRdb re-derived calls from the 5' RACE reads in MiXCR, one entry per CDR3 protein. This table has under 150,000 distinct CDR3 sequences, about an eighth appearing once. The data derive from a study of CD8 T cells in ankylosing spondylitis. Germline values: CDR1 WSHSY, CDR2 SAAADI. The CDR3 sequence is 12 residues long. Regarding the study as a whole: Matched ankylosing spondylitis synovial fluid reportedly contained a significantly enriched population of disease-linked clones.

Source material: blood, either unsorted or a sorted T cell fraction (not recorded which). This TCR derives from a female donor with ankylosing spondylitis or in good health (not recorded which). V gene TRBV10-2 combines with J gene TRBJ2-5; D gene ambiguous. CDR3 DNA sequence: TGCGCCAGCTATTCTCCCCAAGCGACCCAGTACTTC. This sequence encodes CASYSPQATQYF.